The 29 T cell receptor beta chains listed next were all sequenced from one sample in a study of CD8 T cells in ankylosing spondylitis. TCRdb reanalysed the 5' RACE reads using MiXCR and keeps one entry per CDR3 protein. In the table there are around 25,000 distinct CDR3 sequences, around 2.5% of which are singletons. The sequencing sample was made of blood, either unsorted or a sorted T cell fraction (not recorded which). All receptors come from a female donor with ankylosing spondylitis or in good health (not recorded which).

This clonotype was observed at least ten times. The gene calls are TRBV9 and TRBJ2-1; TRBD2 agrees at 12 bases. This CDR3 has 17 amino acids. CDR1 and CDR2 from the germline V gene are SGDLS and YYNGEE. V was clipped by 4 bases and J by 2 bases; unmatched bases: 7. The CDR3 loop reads CASSPIWTSGAYNEQFF. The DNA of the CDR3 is TGTGCCAGCAGCCCAATTTGGACTAGCGGGGCCTACAATGAGCAGTTCTTC.

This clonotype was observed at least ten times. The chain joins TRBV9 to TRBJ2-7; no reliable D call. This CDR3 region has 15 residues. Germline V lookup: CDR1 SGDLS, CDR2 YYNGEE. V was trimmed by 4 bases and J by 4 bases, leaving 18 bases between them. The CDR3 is CASSPRVDVAYEQYF. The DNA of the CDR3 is TGTGCCAGCAGCCCTAGAGTGGACGTTGCGTACGAGCAGTACTTC.

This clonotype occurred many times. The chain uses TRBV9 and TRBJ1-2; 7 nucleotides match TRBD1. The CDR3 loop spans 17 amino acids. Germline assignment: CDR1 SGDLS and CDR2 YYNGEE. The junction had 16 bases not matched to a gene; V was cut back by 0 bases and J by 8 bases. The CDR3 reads CASSVGEGGADLGGYTF. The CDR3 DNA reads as TGTGCCAGCAGCGTAGGTGAAGGGGGCGCAGATCTGGGAGGCTACACCTTC. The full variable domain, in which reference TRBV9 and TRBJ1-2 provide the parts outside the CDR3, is DSGVTQTPKHLITATGQRVTLRCSPRSGDLSVYWYQQSLDQGLQFLIQYYNGEERAKGNILERFSAQQFPDLHSELNLSSLELGDSALYFCASSVGEGGADLGGYTFGSGTRLTVV.

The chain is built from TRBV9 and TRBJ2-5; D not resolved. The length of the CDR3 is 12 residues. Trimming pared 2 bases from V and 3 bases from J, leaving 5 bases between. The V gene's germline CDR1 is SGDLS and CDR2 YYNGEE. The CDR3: CASSVGEETQYF. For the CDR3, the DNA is TGTGCCAGCAGCGTTGGAGAAGAGACCCAGTACTTC.

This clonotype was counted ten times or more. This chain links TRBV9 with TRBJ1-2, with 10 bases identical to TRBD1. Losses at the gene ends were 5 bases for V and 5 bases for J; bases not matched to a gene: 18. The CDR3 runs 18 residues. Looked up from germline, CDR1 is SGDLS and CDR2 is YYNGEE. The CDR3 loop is CASSGSWTGGKEVYGYTF. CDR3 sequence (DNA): TGTGCCAGCAGTGGTAGTTGGACAGGGGGGAAAGAGGTGTATGGCTACACCTTC.

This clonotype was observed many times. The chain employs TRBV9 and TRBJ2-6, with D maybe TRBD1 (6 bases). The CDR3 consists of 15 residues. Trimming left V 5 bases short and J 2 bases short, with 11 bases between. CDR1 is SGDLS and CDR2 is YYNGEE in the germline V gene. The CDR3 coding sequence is TGTGCCAGCAGTTCCGGACAGCCTGGGGCCAACGTCCTGACTTTC. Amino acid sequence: CASSSGQPGANVLTF.

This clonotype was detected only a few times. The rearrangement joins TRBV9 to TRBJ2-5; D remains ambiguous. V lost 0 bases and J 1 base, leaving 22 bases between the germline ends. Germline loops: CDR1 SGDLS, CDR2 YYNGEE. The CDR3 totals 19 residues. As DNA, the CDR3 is TGTGCCAGCAGCGTAGACGGTGGGTCGGCAAGTCCATCCCAAGAGACCCAGTACTTC. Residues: CASSVDGGSASPSQETQYF.

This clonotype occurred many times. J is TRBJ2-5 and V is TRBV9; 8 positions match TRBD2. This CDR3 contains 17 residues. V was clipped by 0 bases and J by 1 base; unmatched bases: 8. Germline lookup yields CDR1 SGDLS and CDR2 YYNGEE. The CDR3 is CASSVAGAGGLQETQYF. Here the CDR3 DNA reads TGTGCCAGCAGCGTAGCTGGGGCGGGGGGCCTCCAAGAGACCCAGTACTTC.

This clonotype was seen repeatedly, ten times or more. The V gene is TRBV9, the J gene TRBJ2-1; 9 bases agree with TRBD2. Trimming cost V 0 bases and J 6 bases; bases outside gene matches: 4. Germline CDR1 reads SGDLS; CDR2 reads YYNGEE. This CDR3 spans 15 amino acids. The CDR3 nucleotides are TGTGCCAGCAGCGTAGAGTGGACTAGCGCCAATGAGCAGTTCTTC. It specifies CASSVEWTSANEQFF.

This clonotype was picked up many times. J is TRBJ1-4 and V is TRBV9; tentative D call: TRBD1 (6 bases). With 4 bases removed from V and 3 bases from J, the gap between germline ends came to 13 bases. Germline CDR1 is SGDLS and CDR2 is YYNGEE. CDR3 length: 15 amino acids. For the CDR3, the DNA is TGTGCCAGCAGCCCTCGGACAGCAGCTAATGAAAAACTGTTTTTT. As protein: CASSPRTAANEKLFF.

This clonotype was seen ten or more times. The CDR3 bases are TGTGCCAGCAGCGTAGGTATCAGTACTCCTCCATACAATGAGCAGTTCTTC. Translating it yields CASSVGISTPPYNEQFF. The chain couples TRBV9 to TRBJ2-1, with D unresolved. This CDR3 region has 17 residues. Germline V CDR1 and CDR2: SGDLS, YYNGEE. The V end lost 0 bases, the J end lost 4 bases, and 17 bases lay between the germline ends.

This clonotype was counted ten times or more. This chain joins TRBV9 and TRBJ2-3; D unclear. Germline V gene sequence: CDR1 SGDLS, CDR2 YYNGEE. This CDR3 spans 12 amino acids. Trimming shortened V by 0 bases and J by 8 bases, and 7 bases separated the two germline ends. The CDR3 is CASSVGVGTQYF. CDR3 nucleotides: TGTGCCAGCAGCGTAGGTGTAGGTACGCAGTATTTT. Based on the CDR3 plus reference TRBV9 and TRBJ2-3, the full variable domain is DSGVTQTPKHLITATGQRVTLRCSPRSGDLSVYWYQQSLDQGLQFLIQYYNGEERAKGNILERFSAQQFPDLHSELNLSSLELGDSALYFCASSVGVGTQYFGPGTRLTVL.

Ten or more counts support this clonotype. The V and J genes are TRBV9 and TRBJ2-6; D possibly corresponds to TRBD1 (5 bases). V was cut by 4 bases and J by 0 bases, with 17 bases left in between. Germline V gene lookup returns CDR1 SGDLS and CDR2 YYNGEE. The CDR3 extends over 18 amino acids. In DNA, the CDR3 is TGTGCCAGCAGCCCTGGGGCCCTACTACTCTCTGGGGCCAACGTCCTGACTTTC. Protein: CASSPGALLLSGANVLTF. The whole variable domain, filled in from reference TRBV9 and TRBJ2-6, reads DSGVTQTPKHLITATGQRVTLRCSPRSGDLSVYWYQQSLDQGLQFLIQYYNGEERAKGNILERFSAQQFPDLHSELNLSSLELGDSALYFCASSPGALLLSGANVLTFGAGSRLTVL.

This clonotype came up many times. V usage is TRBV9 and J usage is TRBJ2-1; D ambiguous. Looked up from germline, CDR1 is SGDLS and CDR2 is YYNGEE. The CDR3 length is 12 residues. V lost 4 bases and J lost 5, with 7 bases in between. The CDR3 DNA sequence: TGTGCCAGCAGCCGACACGACAATGAGCAGTTCTTC. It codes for CASSRHDNEQFF.

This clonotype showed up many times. This CDR3 is CASSPRGAGADEQYF. For the CDR3, the DNA is TGTGCCAGCAGCCCCCGGGGAGCGGGAGCGGACGAGCAGTACTTC. The chain combines TRBV9 with TRBJ2-7; 8 positions agree with TRBD2. This CDR3 spans 15 amino acids. Per the germline V gene, CDR1 is SGDLS and CDR2 is YYNGEE. J was trimmed by 5 bases and V by 4 bases; bases with no gene match: 11.

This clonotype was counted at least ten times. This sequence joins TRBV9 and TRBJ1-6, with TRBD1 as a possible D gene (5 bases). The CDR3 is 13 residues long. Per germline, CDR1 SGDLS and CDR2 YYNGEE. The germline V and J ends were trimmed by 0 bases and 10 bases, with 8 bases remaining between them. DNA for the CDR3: TGTGCCAGCAGCGTAGAAGGACAATCACCCCTCCACTTT. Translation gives CASSVEGQSPLHF.

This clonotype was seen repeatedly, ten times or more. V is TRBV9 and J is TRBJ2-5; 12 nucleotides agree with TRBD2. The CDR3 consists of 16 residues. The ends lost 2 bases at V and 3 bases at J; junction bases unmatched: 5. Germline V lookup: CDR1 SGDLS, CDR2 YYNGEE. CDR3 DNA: TGTGCCAGCAGCGTGGCTAGCGGGAGGGTTGAAGAGACCCAGTACTTC. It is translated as CASSVASGRVEETQYF.

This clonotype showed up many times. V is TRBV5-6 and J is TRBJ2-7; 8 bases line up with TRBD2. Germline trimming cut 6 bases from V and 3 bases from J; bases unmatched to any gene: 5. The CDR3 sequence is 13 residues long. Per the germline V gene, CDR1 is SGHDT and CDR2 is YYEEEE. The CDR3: CASKGLAVYEQYF. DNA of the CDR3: TGTGCCAGCAAAGGACTAGCTGTCTACGAGCAGTACTTC.

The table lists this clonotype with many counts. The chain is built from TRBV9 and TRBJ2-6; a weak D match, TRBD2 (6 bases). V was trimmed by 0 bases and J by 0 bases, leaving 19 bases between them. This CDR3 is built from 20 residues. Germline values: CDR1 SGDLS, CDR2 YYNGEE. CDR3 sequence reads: CASSVGAGTRGGSGANVLTF. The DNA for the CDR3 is TGTGCCAGCAGCGTAGGGGCCGGGACTCGGGGAGGCTCTGGGGCCAACGTCCTGACTTTC.

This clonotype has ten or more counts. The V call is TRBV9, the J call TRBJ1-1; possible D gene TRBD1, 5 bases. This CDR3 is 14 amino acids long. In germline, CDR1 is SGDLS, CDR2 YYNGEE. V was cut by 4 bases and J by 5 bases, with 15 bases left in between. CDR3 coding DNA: TGTGCCAGCAGCCCAGCGGGGGGTAGGACTGAAGCTTTCTTT. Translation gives CASSPAGGRTEAFF.

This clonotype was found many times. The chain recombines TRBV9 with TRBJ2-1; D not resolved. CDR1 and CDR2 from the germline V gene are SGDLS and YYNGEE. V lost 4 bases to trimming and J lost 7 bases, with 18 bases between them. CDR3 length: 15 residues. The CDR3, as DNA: TGTGCCAGCAGCCCCAACCCTTTACAAGGGAATGAGCAGTTCTTC. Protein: CASSPNPLQGNEQFF.

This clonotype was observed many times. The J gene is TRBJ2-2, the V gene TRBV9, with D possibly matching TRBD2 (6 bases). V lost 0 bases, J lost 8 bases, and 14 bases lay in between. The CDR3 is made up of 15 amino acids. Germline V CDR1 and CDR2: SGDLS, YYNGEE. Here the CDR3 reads CASSVGRTGEGELFF. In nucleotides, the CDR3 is TGTGCCAGCAGCGTAGGAAGAACGGGAGAGGGGGAGCTGTTTTTT.

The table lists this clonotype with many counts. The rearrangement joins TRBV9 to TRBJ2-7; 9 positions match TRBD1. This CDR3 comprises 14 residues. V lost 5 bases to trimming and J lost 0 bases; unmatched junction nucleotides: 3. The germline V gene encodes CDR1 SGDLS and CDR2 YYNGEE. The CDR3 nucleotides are TGTGCCAGCAGTGGACAGGGGAACTCCTACGAGCAGTACTTC. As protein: CASSGQGNSYEQYF. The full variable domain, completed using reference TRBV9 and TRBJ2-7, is DSGVTQTPKHLITATGQRVTLRCSPRSGDLSVYWYQQSLDQGLQFLIQYYNGEERAKGNILERFSAQQFPDLHSELNLSSLELGDSALYFCASSGQGNSYEQYFGPGTRLTVT.

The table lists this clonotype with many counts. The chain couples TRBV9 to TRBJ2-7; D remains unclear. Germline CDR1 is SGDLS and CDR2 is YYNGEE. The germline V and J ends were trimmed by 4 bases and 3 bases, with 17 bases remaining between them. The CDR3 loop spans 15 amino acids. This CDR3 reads CASSHTSSVDYEQYF. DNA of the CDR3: TGTGCCAGCAGCCACACCAGTTCGGTAGACTACGAGCAGTACTTC.

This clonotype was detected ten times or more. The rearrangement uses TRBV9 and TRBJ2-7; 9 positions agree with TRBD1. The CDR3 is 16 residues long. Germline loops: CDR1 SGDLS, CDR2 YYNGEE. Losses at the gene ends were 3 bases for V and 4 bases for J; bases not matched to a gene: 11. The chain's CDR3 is CASSADPTGGWYEQYF. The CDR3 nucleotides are TGTGCCAGCAGCGCGGATCCGACAGGGGGTTGGTACGAGCAGTACTTC.

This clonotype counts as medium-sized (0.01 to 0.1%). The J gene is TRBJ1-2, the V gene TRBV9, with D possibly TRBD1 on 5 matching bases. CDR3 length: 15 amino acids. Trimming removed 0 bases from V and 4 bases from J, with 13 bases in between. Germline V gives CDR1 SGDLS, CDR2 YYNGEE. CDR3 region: CASSVEAGTSYGYTF. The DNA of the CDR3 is TGTGCCAGCAGCGTAGAGGCAGGGACCTCCTATGGCTACACCTTC.

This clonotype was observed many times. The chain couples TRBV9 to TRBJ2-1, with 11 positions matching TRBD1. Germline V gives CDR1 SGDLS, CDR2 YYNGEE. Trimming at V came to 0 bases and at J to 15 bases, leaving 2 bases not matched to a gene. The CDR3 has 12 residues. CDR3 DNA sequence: TGTGCCAGCAGCGTAGGGACAGGGGGCAGGTTCTTC. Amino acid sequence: CASSVGTGGRFF.

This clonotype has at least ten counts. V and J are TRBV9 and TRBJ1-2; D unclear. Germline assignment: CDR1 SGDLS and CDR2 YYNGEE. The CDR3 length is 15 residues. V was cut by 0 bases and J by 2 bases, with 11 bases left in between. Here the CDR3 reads CASSVATESNYGYTF. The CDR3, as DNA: TGTGCCAGCAGCGTAGCTACAGAGTCCAACTATGGCTACACCTTC.

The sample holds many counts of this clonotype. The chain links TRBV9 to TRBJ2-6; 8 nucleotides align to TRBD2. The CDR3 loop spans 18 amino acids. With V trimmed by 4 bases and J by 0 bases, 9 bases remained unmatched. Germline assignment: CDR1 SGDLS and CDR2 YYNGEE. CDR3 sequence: CASSKSGGASSGANVLTF. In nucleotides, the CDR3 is TGTGCCAGCAGCAAGAGCGGGGGAGCGAGCTCTGGGGCCAACGTCCTGACTTTC.